The 5 T cell receptor beta chains in this list originate from one sample, sequenced in a study of response to subunit inactivated influenza vaccine. TCRdb used MiXCR to reprocess the RT-PCR reads, holding one entry per CDR3 protein. The sample yields more than 550,000 distinct CDR3 sequences, roughly 10% seen once. The specimen was PBMCs from blood, collected on the day of vaccination. The receptors shown here come from a man aged 50-59 years who received an inactivated influenza vaccine.

This clonotype was found a few times. The chain links TRBV5-1 to TRBJ2-5; 10 nucleotides line up with TRBD1. This CDR3 region has 16 residues. Germline-derived CDR1 and CDR2 are SGHRS and YFSETQ. J gave up 0 bases and V 4 bases, and 6 bases lay outside the gene matches. The DNA for the CDR3 is TGCGCCAGCAGCGAAGGGACAGGGGCTTACCAAGAGACCCAGTACTTC. Amino acid sequence: CASSEGTGAYQETQYF.

There are a few counts of this clonotype. The rearrangement links TRBV12-3 or TRBV12-4 to TRBJ1-2; D uncertain. The length of the CDR3 is 14 residues. V lost 5 bases, J lost 3 bases, and 13 bases lay in between. This CDR3 reads CASSRGSLYYGYTF. The CDR3 nucleotides read TGTGCCAGCAGTCGAGGCAGCCTTTACTATGGCTACACCTTC.

This clonotype was detected only a few times. This chain uses TRBV20-1 with TRBJ2-6, with 11 bases lining up with TRBD1. With V trimmed by 6 bases and J by 2 bases, 6 bases remained unmatched. The CDR3 covers 16 residues. The germline gives CDR1 DFQATT, CDR2 SNEGSKA (reference sequence). CDR3 sequence reads: CSAPGTGGPGANVLTF. In DNA form, the CDR3 reads TGCAGTGCCCCAGGGACAGGGGGACCTGGGGCCAACGTCCTGACTTTC.

This clonotype was observed a handful of times. The rearrangement uses TRBV9 and TRBJ1-3, with D maybe TRBD1 (5 bases). Germline V gene sequence: CDR1 SGDLS, CDR2 YYNGEE. The CDR3 extends over 16 amino acids. V lost 3 bases and J 3 bases, leaving 16 bases between the germline ends. The CDR3 region is CASSGRGGTYGNTIYF. The CDR3 coding sequence is TGTGCCAGCAGCGGCCGTGGGGGGACCTATGGAAACACCATATATTTT.

This clonotype was seen a few times. The CDR3: CASSLGVAGGKETQYF. In nucleotides, the CDR3 is TGTGCCAGCAGTTTGGGGGTAGCGGGGGGGAAAGAGACCCAGTACTTC. The chain uses TRBV7-2 and TRBJ2-5; TRBD2 matches at 11 bases. After removal of 6 bases from V and 3 bases from J, the junction contained 9 bases not matched to a gene. CDR3 length: 16 amino acids. The germline V gene encodes CDR1 SGHTA and CDR2 FQGNSA.